This TCR beta chain was captured in a study of blood T cell repertoires in COVID-19. Study at large: Samples came from the United States, Italy and Spain, spanning acute and convalescent COVID-19.

Assay: immunoSEQ multiplex PCR; the TCRdb copy retains only in-frame clones and omits some. The table lists 300,000 or so clones, 91% of them singletons. The Seattle patients, enrolled during active infection, were followed longitudinally. This clone was counted once. The sequence was obtained from a woman in her 30s with COVID-19, enrolled during active disease. Input material: peripheral blood.

The CDR3 nucleotides are TGTGCCAGTAGTATAGTAGGGGGTAGCAATCAGCCCCAGCATTTT. Protein sequence: CASSIVGGSNQPQHF. The chain employs TRBV19 and TRBJ1-5, with D possibly being TRBD1 (6 bases). Trimming stripped 1 base from V and 0 bases from J, with 7 bases between. CDR1 and CDR2 (germline): LNHDA, SQIVND (reference sequence). The CDR3 extends over 15 amino acids.